This T cell receptor (beta chain) came from a study of cytomegalovirus exposure and HLA in healthy donors. Overall study findings and caveats: The authors reported that TCR beta sequences could predict HLA-A and HLA-B alleles. These predictions were accurate for most subjects in the first cohort.

PCR involved 60 Vbeta and 13 Jbeta primers. TCRdb's table, derived via immunoSEQ multiplex PCR, lists solely in-frame clones and lacks some. The top ten hold 7% of the sample, which has some 150,000 clones, approximately 80% seen once. Looked up from germline, CDR1 is MNHNY and CDR2 is SVGAGI (reference sequence). Trimming stripped 7 bases from V and 3 bases from J, with 7 bases between. This CDR3 is 12 amino acids long. In the case of this clone: Its antigen is as yet unknown.

This chain links TRBV6-6 with TRBJ1-3; D uncertain. The specimen sequenced was PBMCs. The clonotype was recovered from a woman between 25 and 40 years old in good health and CMV-seropositive. The DNA for the CDR3 is TGTGCCAGCAACCAACTTGGAAACACCATATATTTT. It is translated as CASNQLGNTIYF.